The rows below give T cell receptor beta chains drawn from one sample of a study of T-cell memory formation after mild COVID-19. TCRdb re-called the 5' RACE reads through MiXCR, storing one row per CDR3 protein. The table lists roughly 80,000 distinct CDR3 sequences, 11% to 15% of them singletons. The specimen was PBMCs or a T cell subset sorted from them (not recorded which). These receptors were obtained from an adult woman who had mild COVID-19 (a few samples of this study predate the infection). Cell type and time point are not known. Both conserved end residues are trimmed from each CDR3.

j_call v_call cdr3_aa
TRBJ1-1 TRBV10-3 AISESLQGTEAF
TRBJ2-7 TRBV4-3 ASSQDHYGPSEFYEQY
TRBJ2-2 TRBV11-3 ASSLEERDRGLVGELF
TRBJ2-7 TRBV29-1 SVVSGLAGGSYYEQY
TRBJ2-1 TRBV4-3 ASSQDVTSGSRLNEQF
TRBJ2-7 TRBV5-8 ASSLIGDGYEQY
TRBJ2-1 TRBV20-1 SARVTRGPSNEQF
TRBJ2-1 TRBV27 ASSLVPSGEFRQF
TRBJ2-1 TRBV4-1 ASSQLRQKNNEQF
TRBJ2-3 TRBV7-2 ASSTRSADTQY
TRBJ2-7 TRBV4-1 ASSIYRGSYEQY
TRBJ2-7 TRBV12-3/TRBV12-4 ASSTAWGGAYEQY
TRBJ1-5 TRBV12-3/TRBV12-4 ASSFTGGWQPQH
TRBJ2-7 TRBV7-9 ASSPRQGRSAYEQY
TRBJ2-7 TRBV5-6 ASSYLGEQY
TRBJ2-2 TRBV30 AWRLGNTGELF
TRBJ2-3 TRBV7-8 ASSGTSGTDTQY
TRBJ1-2 TRBV12-3/TRBV12-4 ASSFRGARMYGYT
TRBJ2-2 TRBV29-1 SVEVGLNTGELF
TRBJ1-1 TRBV20-1 SARRVEAF
TRBJ2-5 TRBV12-3/TRBV12-4 ASSFPYSLTGLETQY
TRBJ2-3 TRBV4-2 ASSQWTSGGADTQY
TRBJ2-3 TRBV28 ASSSRQTDTQY
TRBJ2-3 TRBV3-1 ASSRLTLAGGSPTDTQY
TRBJ2-7 TRBV5-6 ASSLVGTWEQY
TRBJ2-7 TRBV19 ASSNVGGSYEQY
TRBJ2-7 TRBV3-1 ASSQETSSYEQY
TRBJ2-7 TRBV3-1 ASSQGAYEQY
TRBJ1-5 TRBV27 ATTRGPSSNQPQH
TRBJ1-1 TRBV4-3 ASSHYKYSEAF
TRBJ1-1 TRBV29-1 SVDPGTANTEAF
TRBJ2-4 TRBV7-9 ASSLEEGEPNIQY
TRBJ1-5 TRBV4-1 ASSQDREQPQH
TRBJ2-4 TRBV24-1 ATSDRLAKNIQY
TRBJ2-7 TRBV20-1 SATGSGMTYEQY
TRBJ1-1 TRBV5-1 ASSLVGEGEAF
TRBJ2-7 TRBV4-1 ASSQEGEVQY
TRBJ2-5 TRBV4-3 ASSQGVRTSEETQY
TRBJ2-7 TRBV11-2 ASSYITGDEQY
TRBJ2-5 TRBV7-9 ASSRTSGSVTETQY
TRBJ2-2 TRBV7-6 ASSRRDRATGELF
TRBJ2-7 TRBV4-2 ASSQSGTGVSYEQY
TRBJ2-7 TRBV7-6 ASCPGALLGEQY
TRBJ2-1 TRBV4-3 ASSQDISGRGYNEQF
TRBJ2-1 TRBV6-2/TRBV6-3 ASSYTISGTRGNEQF
TRBJ2-3 TRBV6-4 ASSELAGADTQY